These T cell receptor beta chains were read from a single sample in a study of T cell responses to AZD1222 COVID-19 vaccine. Measured with immunoSEQ multiplex PCR; TCRdb has only the in-frame clones, and not every one. In the table there are 50,000 to 65,000 clones, about 88% of which are singletons. This specimen consisted of peripheral blood, obtained 28 days after the second AZD1222 dose. These receptors were taken from an adult who received the AZD1222 COVID-19 vaccine. Each CDR3 is given with its conserved first and last residue. A D gene is named only where the DNA matches it firmly.

>TRBJ2-7|TRBV29-1|TRBD1
TGCAGCTCCGGGACAGGGCGAAACGAGCAGTACTTC
CSSGTGRNEQYF
>TRBJ1-4|TRBV5-6|TRBD1
TGTGCCAGCAGCTCCCTGGACAGGGAGGATGAAAAACTGTTTTTT
CASSSLDREDEKLFF
>TRBJ2-3|TRBV7-2|-
TGTGCCAGCAGCCCAGGAGGGCGAGATACGCAGTATTTT
CASSPGGRDTQYF
>TRBJ1-5|TRBV5-1|TRBD1
TGCGCCAGCAGCTTGGAAACAGGGGACAATCAGCCCCAGCATTTT
CASSLETGDNQPQHF
>TRBJ2-1|TRBV7-9|TRBD2
TGTGCCAGCAGCGCACCGGGACTAGCGGGGACCTACAATGAGCAGTTCTTC
CASSAPGLAGTYNEQFF
>TRBJ1-2|TRBV7-2|TRBD1
TGTGCCAGCAGCTCGAGGACAGGGGGTTATGGCTACACCTTC
CASSSRTGGYGYTF
>TRBJ1-6|TRBV28|-
TGTGCCAGCAGCAGCGTTGGGTCACCCCTCCACTTT
CASSSVGSPLHF
>TRBJ1-6|TRBV18|-
TGTGCCAGCTCACCTTTCACCTCGACGGGGGTCGATAATTCACCCCTCCACTTT
CASSPFTSTGVDNSPLHF
>TRBJ1-5|TRBV18|-
TGTGCCAGCTCACCATCGGCAGAGTTCTTTTCTAGCAATCAGCCCCAGCATTTT
CASSPSAEFFSSNQPQHF
>TRBJ1-2|TRBV28|-
TGTGCCAGCAGGACCGAGACTAACTATGGCTACACCTTC
CASRTETNYGYTF
>TRBJ1-4|TRBV28|-
TGTGCCAGCAGTTTAAACGTTGAAAAACTGTTTTTT
CASSLNVEKLFF